This T cell receptor (beta chain) came from a study of beta chain features in type 1 diabetes. V lost 0 bases and J lost 4, with 11 bases in between. This CDR3 is 15 amino acids long. CDR1 is SGHRS, CDR2 YFSETQ, per germline. Regarding this clone: Its specificity is not known.

As every portion of the isolated RNA was reverse transcribed, the sequencing read expressed TCRB transcripts. Sequenced naive, central memory and regulatory T cell samples produced an average of about 3.57 million reads. Assay: immunoSEQ multiplex PCR; the TCRdb copy retains only in-frame clones and omits some. Of 860,000 or so clones in the sample, about a sixth were seen once. Overall study results and limits: The study found that naive, central memory and Treg TCRB repertoires appeared more similar in patients than in healthy donors. For type 1 diabetes patients, VDJ junctions showed fewer insertions and more deletions.

The sequenced material came from naive CD4+ T cells from blood. The J gene is TRBJ2-1, the V gene TRBV5-1; possibly TRBD2 for D (6 bases). This sequence was found in a woman under 30 in good health. CDR3 in DNA: TGCGCCAGCAGCTTGGTTATAGCGGAATACAATGAGCAGTTCTTC. This codes for CASSLVIAEYNEQFF.